Detailed here is one T cell receptor beta chain. What antigen it recognizes has not been identified. Base qualities are missing; no much larger clone stands one base away. In total, more than 500 healthy bone marrow donors made up the cohort. Cohort members were all nominally healthy when sampled, although unrecorded immune exposures were likely present. The donor was CMV seronegative and belonged to the group of around 400 seronegative cohort members. Each donor provided a peripheral blood sample, and peripheral blood mononuclear cells were used for TCR beta sequencing. Genomic DNA extraction from the blood cell samples was performed with the Qiagen DNeasy Blood Extraction Kit. This sample is drawn from a study of cytomegalovirus exposure and HLA in healthy donors (dated by TCRdb to about 2017). Turning to the overall study: In an earlier analysis of under 750 of the donors, under 300 Gb of sequence data and 95 million to 130 million unique TCR beta sequences from about 179 million T cells were reported. About 280 gigabases of sequencing data and around 90 million unique TCR sequences made up an early release that covered 500 to 650 HLA-typed donors. Of the approximately 400 genotyped donors, approximately 80% fell in the genetic ancestry cluster associated with self-reported Caucasian donors. The study aimed to test whether cataloging public T cell receptors could reveal signatures of past pathogen exposure. The study profiled the T cell repertoires of hundreds of subjects by immunosequencing and related them to cytomegalovirus serostatus. A separate validation cohort of 100 to 150 different subjects was used in addition to the roughly 720-subject first cohort. To predict cytomegalovirus infection status, the study brought together high-throughput TCR immunosequencing, statistical association of individual TCRs with disease status, and machine learning. A later analysis re-analyzed previously published TCR beta repertoires from several hundred donors and added high-resolution HLA genotyping to study TCR occurrence patterns. The later analysis used no new phenotypic data to find candidate immune exposures, relying instead on TCR beta sequences and their occurrence across donors. An earlier analysis of several hundred of the donors applied high-throughput TCR beta sequencing to assess whether each TCR beta V gene segment acted as functional or pseudogenic. Donor age, sex, ethnicity and CMV serostatus were collected together with the repertoire data. A later genetic analysis took genome-wide SNP genotypes for 398 of the 666 donors and used that subset as a discovery cohort. All discovery cohort repertoires had been generated using a single sequencing platform. Class I and class II HLA loci were covered by the typing at four-digit resolution. Typing coverage differed by locus: A, B, C, DRB1 and DQB1 were typed in roughly 620-630 donors, DQA1 in around 500, DPA1 in 600 to 610, and DPB1 in approximately 450. Four or five DR-DQ haplotypes were treated as single units for association and clustering because of strong linkage in the cohort. On average, around 200,000 unique TCR beta nucleotide sequences were sequenced per donor among a few hundred genotyped donors of the cohort, with roughly 18% of those sequences being non-productive. General study outcomes and caveats: In this cohort, only TCR beta chains were sequenced, and detectable features were limited by the absence of alpha or paired-chain data. In vitro tests confirmed that three of the cytomegalovirus-associated TCR beta chains recognize cytomegalovirus antigens. An association between a missense DCLRE1C variant and V-gene and J-gene trimming of TCR beta chains was found in a later genetic analysis and replicated in an independent cohort. Some IMGT-functional V segments, including TRBV6-2 and TRBV6-3, could not be distinguished by the 87-base-pair reads and were therefore excluded. According to a later analysis, most CMV-associated TCR beta chains appeared to be HLA-restricted, and the HLA associations seemed to be driven largely by CMV exposure. Because HLA typing was unavailable for some donors at each locus, only the typed subset was used in association tests. Several of the top co-occurrence clusters appeared to be linked to parvovirus B19, influenza, CMV and Epstein-Barr virus, according to a later analysis. The study listed 164 TCR beta chains as associated with cytomegalovirus. The authors suggested that the approach could potentially be extended to other disease states and immunological phenotypes. In both the original and validation cohorts, the classifier was reported to diagnose cytomegalovirus status with high specificity and sensitivity. While some public TCRs were present in many individuals, most TCR sequences turned up only very rarely across donors. Immune exposure information for the cohort was limited to CMV serostatus. Correlated functional status among segregating V segments might be attributable to linkage disequilibrium, but an unknown experimental factor could not be ruled out. A further reported finding was that TCR beta sequences accurately predicted the HLA-A and HLA-B alleles for most subjects in the first cohort. A later analysis associated about 18,000 TCR beta sequences with specific HLA alleles at a false discovery rate of 0.05. A group of highly shared sequence variants was considered likely to be a technical artifact of the sequencing pipeline. In an earlier analysis of under 600 of the donors, most TCR beta V segments were observed in productive rearrangements about 90% or about 30% of the time, broadly matching IMGT annotations. According to a later genetic analysis, donors in an Asian-associated ancestry cluster had fewer N-insertions in productive TCRs than the approximately 610-donor mean. According to a later analysis, TCR association rates differed among HLA loci, with DRB1 alleles showing the most associated TCRs and HLA-C alleles showing the fewest. Presence/absence analyses assumed roughly uniform sequencing depth across donors, an assumption that may not hold. Assigning TCR associations to individual alleles was difficult when HLA alleles, especially DR and DQ, strongly co-occurred. A later analysis found that HLA-associated TCR beta chains were more clonally expanded and had lower generation probabilities than equally common non-associated chains. Over 15 rarely observed V segments, including chromosome 9 orphons, were excluded from the earlier analysis of about 610 of the donors because counts were too low.

The library relied on the immunoSEQ multiplex PCR assay. For the multiplex PCR, a mixture combining 60 forward primers for TCR Vbeta segments and 13 reverse primers for TCR Jbeta segments was used. The CDR3 region of rearranged TCR beta genes was amplified from genomic DNA with a multiplex PCR assay. The Illumina HiSeq System was used to sequence the amplified TCR beta libraries as 87-base-pair reads. In the source study's methods: In a later analysis, some 80 million unique TCR beta chains were counted across the roughly 610 repertoires, and approximately 11 million of these chains were shared by at least two donors. A nearest-neighbor algorithm error-corrected the raw reads and collapsed the reads into unique sequences, merging closely related sequences to remove PCR and sequencing errors. Alignment of CDR3 sequences to IMGT reference sequences was used to assign V, D and J gene segments. For a sequence to be retained, at least a six-nucleotide match to both a V gene segment and a J gene segment was required. A rearrangement counted as productive if the CDR3 had no stop codons and remained in frame with V and J, and every other rearrangement counted as non-productive. Following IMGT convention, CDR3 was defined as the stretch from the second conserved V-encoded cysteine to the conserved J-encoded phenylalanine. The earlier analysis of about 560 of the donors excluded any sequence lacking an unambiguous match to a single V gene segment. An earlier analysis of 587 of the donors classified V segments as functional when productive rearrangements were above 56.7% and as segregating when the standard deviation between donors was above 5%. A statistical classification framework was built to diagnose cytomegalovirus status from the catalog of TCR beta chain sequences. In a later analysis, TCR nucleotide sequences were compared against IMGT/GENE-DB human TR gene sequences so that V and J genes could be assigned. A later analysis assigned CDR3 sequences and most-parsimonious VDJ recombination scenarios with the TCRdist pipeline. In a later analysis, each TCR beta chain was defined by its CDR3 amino acid sequence together with its V-gene family, and reads without a unique V-gene family were excluded. A later analysis removed roughly 590 highly shared, low-generation-probability nucleotide sequences to deal with suspected cross-contamination and a sequencing artifact. In a later analysis, a clonal expansion index was calculated for each public chain from normalized within-repertoire ranks of inferred template counts. A later analysis computed generation probabilities with a VDJ recombination model fitted to out-of-frame rearrangements, and checked the results against IGoR. Hypergeometric tests were used in a later analysis to score TCR-TCR, TCR-HLA and TCR-CMV co-occurrence, with a repertoire-size bias correction applied to the TCR pairs. To estimate false discovery rates, a later analysis permuted the HLA or CMV assignments 20 times. In a later analysis, co-occurring TCRs were grouped using DBSCAN, and TCRdist sequence similarity was added for clustering within HLA-allele-positive subsets. Co-occurrence clustering excluded repertoires with fewer than 30,000 or more than 120,000 public chains, plus five with anomalous nucleotide sharing. TCRdb retrieved this table from immuneACCESS and kept in-frame rearrangements only. Not all clones are present; in checked studies, unresolved V genes account for under half, and no reason is known for the remainder. V, J and clone size reflect that table, while D and trimming were determined from the DNA. In all, the sample holds about 140,000 clones, and approximately 80% of those were seen once. In total, the top ten clones hold 4.5% of the sample.

CDR1 and CDR2 are drawn from the germline V gene: SGHVS, FQNEAQ. There are 16 amino acids in the CDR3, from cysteine to phenylalanine inclusive. Just the 48-base CDR3 DNA is kept, in frame starting at base 1. V is pared back by 6 bases and J by 5 bases, with 17 bases lying between the germline termini. This clonotype was obtained from a man between 40 and 49 years old in good health and CMV-seronegative. The V and J genes are TRBV7-8 and TRBJ1-6; matching of 6 bases hints at TRBD1 as the D gene. The sequenced sample consisted of PBMCs. The CDR3 is CASRAPTGLDNSPLHF. In nucleotides, the sequence is TGTGCCAGCAGAGCCCCTACAGGGTTGGATAATTCACCCCTCCACTTT.